This entry concerns a single T cell receptor beta chain. Its target is not known. The entry originates in a study of human T cells and chemical hapten exposure. Whole-study findings and limits: There was no change with DPC sensitization in TCRs above 1 in 1000 frequency.

TCRdb itself ran the RACE reads through MiXCR, one entry per CDR3 protein. The table lists around 190,000 distinct CDR3 sequences, about a fifth of them singletons, with about 7% in the top ten. The time point here: patch test 1, 2 weeks after DPC sensitization. Regarding treatment: therapeutic diphenylcyclopropenone sensitization with weekly scalp DPC. Investigators collected blood before applying each patch test. Participating donors were patients with alopecia, aged 18 to 70 years, considered appropriate candidates for DPC. This CDR3 comprises 16 residues. The germline V and J ends were trimmed by 4 bases and 5 bases, with 21 bases remaining between them. In germline, CDR1 is SGHRS, CDR2 YFSETQ.

The V gene is TRBV5-1, the J gene TRBJ2-5; weak D call: TRBD2 (5 bases). Material: whole blood, obtained in connection with sensitization to the hapten diphenylcyclopropenone (DPC). The sequence was collected from a woman in her forties or fifties with alopecia areata. Some clones in this sample may be carry-over from other donors' samples. The CDR3 DNA is TGCGCCAGCAGCCGGCCAGCTGGACTGCCGACGGAGACCCAGTACTTC. It translates to CASSRPAGLPTETQYF.